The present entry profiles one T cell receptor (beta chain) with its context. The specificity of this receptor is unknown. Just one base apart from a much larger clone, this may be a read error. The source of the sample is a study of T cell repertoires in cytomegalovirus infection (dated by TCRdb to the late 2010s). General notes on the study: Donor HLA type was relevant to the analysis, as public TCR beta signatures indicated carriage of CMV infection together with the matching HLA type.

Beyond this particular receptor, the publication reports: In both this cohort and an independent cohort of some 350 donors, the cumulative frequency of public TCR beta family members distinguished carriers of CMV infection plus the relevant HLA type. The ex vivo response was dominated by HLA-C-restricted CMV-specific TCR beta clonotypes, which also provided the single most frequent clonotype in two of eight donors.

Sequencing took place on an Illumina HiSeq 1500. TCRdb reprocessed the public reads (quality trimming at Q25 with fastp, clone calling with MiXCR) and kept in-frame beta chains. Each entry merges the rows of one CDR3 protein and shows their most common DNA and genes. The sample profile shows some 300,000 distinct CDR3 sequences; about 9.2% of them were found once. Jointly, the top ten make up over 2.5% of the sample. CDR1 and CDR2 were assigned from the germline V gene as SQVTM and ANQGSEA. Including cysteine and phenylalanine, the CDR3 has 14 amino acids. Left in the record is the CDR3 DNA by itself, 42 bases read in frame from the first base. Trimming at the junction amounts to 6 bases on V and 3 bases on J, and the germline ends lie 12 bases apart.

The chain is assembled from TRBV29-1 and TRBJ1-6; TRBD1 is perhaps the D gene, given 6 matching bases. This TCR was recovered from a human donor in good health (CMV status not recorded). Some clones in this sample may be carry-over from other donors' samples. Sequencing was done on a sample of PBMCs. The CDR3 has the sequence CSVTGPSYNSPLHF. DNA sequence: TGCAGCGTCACAGGGCCGAGCTATAATTCACCCCTCCACTTT.